This is a list of T cell receptor beta chains from one sample in a study of blood T cell repertoires in COVID-19. Assay: immunoSEQ multiplex PCR; the TCRdb copy retains only in-frame clones and omits some. Seen here are roughly 100,000 clones, about four fifths observed once, and the top ten hold around 14%. The sample comprised peripheral blood. These TCRs come from a woman aged 55-69 years with acute or convalescent COVID-19. Both conserved end residues are part of each CDR3. Each record gives: V gene, clone size, D gene, J gene, CDR3 DNA, CDR3 protein. The D gene is left open where the match is weak. Some rows have no size entry. The others give once, few or many, or a class for an expanded clone.

V: TRBV7-2; size: .; D: TRBD2; J: TRBJ2-5; DNA: TGTGCCAGCAGCTTAGCGCGGGGGGGTGAAGAGACCCAGTACTTC; CDR3: CASSLARGGEETQYF
V: TRBV27; size: .; D: TRBD1; J: TRBJ2-1; DNA: TGTGCCAGCAGCCTGGACAGGGCGTCCTACAATGAGCAGTTCTTC; CDR3: CASSLDRASYNEQFF
V: TRBV3-1/TRBV3-2; size: .; D: TRBD2; J: TRBJ2-7; DNA: TGTGCCAGCAGCCAATCTTGGGGGGGAACCTACGAGCAGTACTTC; CDR3: CASSQSWGGTYEQYF
V: TRBV12-3/TRBV12-4; size: .; D: .; J: TRBJ1-3; DNA: TGTGCCAGCAGCTCCGGTGGAAACACCATATATTTT; CDR3: CASSSGGNTIYF
V: TRBV7-3; size: .; D: .; J: TRBJ2-7; DNA: TGTGCCAGCAGCCCTGGACTCAGCCCCCTCTACGAGCAGTACTTC; CDR3: CASSPGLSPLYEQYF
V: TRBV19; size: .; D: TRBD1; J: TRBJ2-2; DNA: TGTGCCAGTACTATCACAGGGGGCCACGGGGAGCTGTTTTTT; CDR3: CASTITGGHGELFF
V: TRBV29-1; size: .; D: TRBD1; J: TRBJ1-2; DNA: TGCAGCGTTGAAAAGGGACAGGGATATGGCTACACCTTC; CDR3: CSVEKGQGYGYTF
V: TRBV12-3/TRBV12-4; size: .; D: TRBD1; J: TRBJ1-2; DNA: TGTGCCCAACAGGGGATGAACTATGGCTACACCTTC; CDR3: CAQQGMNYGYTF
V: TRBV28; size: .; D: .; J: TRBJ1-6; DNA: TGTGCCAGCAGTCTAAAGACAGTTTCACCCCTCCACTTT; CDR3: CASSLKTVSPLHF
V: TRBV11-3; size: once; D: TRBD1; J: TRBJ1-1; DNA: TGTGCCAGCAGCTTAGGGACAGGTGGACACACTGAAGCTTTCTTT; CDR3: CASSLGTGGHTEAFF
V: TRBV3-1/TRBV3-2; size: .; D: TRBD1; J: TRBJ1-4; DNA: TGTGCCAGCAGCCAAGGACAGGGTAGGGAAAAACTGTTTTTT; CDR3: CASSQGQGREKLFF
V: TRBV5-8; size: .; D: TRBD1; J: TRBJ1-2; DNA: TGTGCCAGCAGCATACGCCCGGGACAGGGGGCCAGGGGTGGCTACACCTTC; CDR3: CASSIRPGQGARGGYTF
V: TRBV4-2; size: .; D: TRBD2; J: TRBJ2-3; DNA: TGTGCCAGCAGCCAAGATAGGGGGACTAGCGGGGCCACAGATACGCAGTATTTT; CDR3: CASSQDRGTSGATDTQYF
V: TRBV5-1; size: once; D: TRBD1; J: TRBJ1-1; DNA: TGCGCCAGCAGCTTGGACCAGGGGGACACTGAAGCTTTCTTT; CDR3: CASSLDQGDTEAFF
V: TRBV2; size: .; D: TRBD2; J: TRBJ2-3; DNA: TGTGCCAGCGCGGAGCAGGGAGGGGGCACAGATACGCAGTATTTT; CDR3: CASAEQGGGTDTQYF
V: TRBV5-6; size: .; D: .; J: TRBJ1-5; DNA: TGTGCCAGCAGCCTCCTCCTTGGCCCAGACAACAATCAGCCCCAGCATTTT; CDR3: CASSLLLGPDNNQPQHF
V: TRBV5-4; size: .; D: .; J: TRBJ1-4; DNA: TGTGCCAGCAGCTCCAAAACAGGGACGGTCGAAAAACTGTTTTTT; CDR3: CASSSKTGTVEKLFF
V: TRBV29-1; size: .; D: .; J: TRBJ1-1; DNA: TGCAGCGTTGAGGAGAGGATAAACACTGAAGCTTTCTTT; CDR3: CSVEERINTEAFF
V: TRBV18; size: .; D: .; J: TRBJ1-1; DNA: TGTGCCAGCTCACCCTACGCTCGGGAACGGAGTGAAGCTTTCTTT; CDR3: CASSPYARERSEAFF
V: TRBV5-1; size: few; D: .; J: TRBJ2-7; DNA: TGCGCCAGCAGCAATCAGGGGTCCTACGAGCAGTACTTC; CDR3: CASSNQGSYEQYF
V: TRBV19; size: .; D: .; J: TRBJ1-4; DNA: TGTGCCAGTTCTGCCGGCCCGGGACAATCTAATGAAAAACTGTTTTTT; CDR3: CASSAGPGQSNEKLFF
V: TRBV7-8; size: .; D: TRBD2; J: TRBJ2-7; DNA: TGTGCCAGCAGCTTACCCGGACCGACTAGCGGGACTGCCTACGAGCAGTACTTC; CDR3: CASSLPGPTSGTAYEQYF
V: TRBV11-2; size: .; D: .; J: TRBJ2-1; DNA: TGTGCCAGCAGCTTTCAGGGCTCCTACAATGAGCAGTTCTTC; CDR3: CASSFQGSYNEQFF
V: TRBV19; size: once; D: TRBD2; J: TRBJ2-7; DNA: TGTGCCAGTAGTAGACTAGCGGGGGGCTACAAGGAGCAGTACTTC; CDR3: CASSRLAGGYKEQYF
V: TRBV20-1; size: .; D: .; J: TRBJ2-1; DNA: TGCAGTGCTAGTAAGGAGTACGGAACCTACAATGAGCAGTTCTTC; CDR3: CSASKEYGTYNEQFF
V: TRBV5-4; size: .; D: TRBD2; J: TRBJ2-5; DNA: TGTGCCAGCGAGAGTAGCGGGGGGGGAGAGACCCAGTACTTC; CDR3: CASESSGGGETQYF
V: TRBV4-2; size: .; D: .; J: TRBJ1-1; DNA: TGTGCCAGCAGCGACAGGACAAGAAACACTGAAGCTTTCTTT; CDR3: CASSDRTRNTEAFF
V: TRBV7-7; size: .; D: .; J: TRBJ2-5; DNA: TGTGCCAGCAGCCGAGCCCGGGGGTCCCAAGAGACCCAGTACTTC; CDR3: CASSRARGSQETQYF
V: TRBV19; size: .; D: .; J: TRBJ2-1; DNA: TGTGCCAGTAGTTTGGGGCAGAACAATGAGCAGTTCTTC; CDR3: CASSLGQNNEQFF
V: TRBV9; size: .; D: .; J: TRBJ1-1; DNA: TGTGCCAGCAGCGTAGAAGGGCAGGGAGGTGAAGCTTTCTTT; CDR3: CASSVEGQGGEAFF
V: TRBV18; size: .; D: .; J: TRBJ2-2; DNA: TGTGCCAGCTCACCACCGGAAGGCGGGGAGAACACCGGGGAGCTGTTTTTT; CDR3: CASSPPEGGENTGELFF
V: TRBV5-1; size: .; D: TRBD1; J: TRBJ1-1; DNA: TGCGCCAGCGGCCCCCGGGACAGGGAAAACACTGAAGCTTTCTTT; CDR3: CASGPRDRENTEAFF
V: TRBV29-1; size: .; D: .; J: TRBJ1-2; DNA: TGCAGCGCTACCCCGGGGGGCAGGGTCGGTGGCTACACCTTC; CDR3: CSATPGGRVGGYTF